The clone carrying this T cell receptor beta chain showed up just a few times. CDR3 length: 14 amino acids. The germline V gene has CDR1 MDHEN and CDR2 SYDVKM. V was trimmed by 6 bases and J by 7 bases, leaving 18 bases between them. TCRdb re-analysed the RT-PCR reads in MiXCR, keeping a single row per CDR3 protein. The sample carries about 680,000 distinct CDR3 sequences, about 14% recorded once. Sequencing used memory CD4+ T cells from blood. The chain recombines TRBV28 with TRBJ2-5; D is possibly TRBD1 (6 bases). This receptor was obtained from a female donor in good health, serving as a healthy control. In DNA, the CDR3 is TGTGCCAGCAGCCCAACCTACAGGGATGGGACCCAGTACTTC. Residues: CASSPTYRDGTQYF.